Detailed here is one T cell receptor (beta chain). This CDR3 is 15 amino acids long. Deletions cut 5 bases from V and 1 base from J, with 14 bases between. The germline V gene encodes CDR1 MDHEN and CDR2 SYDVKM. The data belong to a study of blood T cell repertoires in COVID-19. As for the study in general: COVID-19 samples from acute and convalescent phases originated in the United States, Italy and Spain. From T cells, B-cell-depleted T cells, or PBMCs came the material, which was cDNA or gDNA.

Original data processing: Reference gene primer amplification in the assay estimated nucleated cell counts. Using immunoSEQ multiplex PCR, the repertoire was profiled, and TCRdb retains in-frame clones only, with some absent. V, J and clone size derive from that table, while D and trimming were established from the DNA sequence. The table records 150,000 to 200,000 clones, over 70% of them present only once. The chain links TRBV28 to TRBJ1-1; D may be TRBD1 (6 bases). This TCR was recovered from a man aged 55 to 70 with active or convalescent COVID-19. Sequenced: peripheral blood. The CDR3 region is CASSHTRGQNTEAFF. The CDR3 DNA reads TGTGCCAGCAGTCACACCAGGGGTCAGAACACTGAAGCTTTCTTT.